This T cell receptor (beta chain) was obtained from a study of PD-1 blockade in classical Hodgkin lymphoma. Overall study findings and caveats: Newly diagnosed patients were said to have less baseline TCR diversity than healthy donors did.

About this clone itself: Its specificity is unknown.

Time point denoted: newly diagnosed, previously untreated cHL patient sample. Comparison PBMCs came from previously untreated, newly diagnosed classical Hodgkin lymphoma patients. TCRdb's copy holds only in-frame clones and misses some; the assay was immunoSEQ multiplex PCR. The sample holds tens of thousands of clones, approximately 91% seen once. Per germline, CDR1 SGDLS and CDR2 YYNGEE. V lost 0 bases to trimming and J lost 4 bases, with 8 bases between them. The CDR3 sequence is 14 residues long. Source material: peripheral blood mononuclear cells (PBMCs). This sequence originates from a human donor with classical Hodgkin lymphoma. The chain uses TRBV9 and TRBJ2-1; D not certain. The CDR3: CASSVEVKYNEQFF. The CDR3 nucleotides are TGTGCCAGCAGCGTAGAGGTGAAGTACAATGAGCAGTTCTTC.